Following are 17 T cell receptor beta chains from one sample sequenced in a study of T cells expressing NK-cell markers. Reanalyzing the 5' RACE reads, TCRdb keeps one entry per CDR3 protein, without DNA. This table holds 400,000 to 500,000 distinct CDR3 sequences. The material sequenced was blood T cells: a sorted CD56 or NKG2C T cell subset, CD4+ or CD8+ T cells, or bulk PBMC T cells (not recorded which). These receptors were collected from a woman between 18 and 70 years old in good health.

The chain employs TRBV9 and TRBJ2-1; there is no DNA to check the TCRdb D call of TRBD1. Germline-derived CDR1 and CDR2 are SGDLS and YYNGEE. This CDR3 is built from 14 residues. The CDR3 protein is CASSVGGGNNEQFF.

The chain is built from TRBV12-3 or TRBV12-4 and TRBJ2-5; the TRBD2 assignment by TCRdb is unverifiable without DNA. This CDR3 has 15 residues. CDR3 sequence reads: CASSFDGRTQETQYF.

This chain's CDR3 is CASSLGPRDTNQPQHF. This chain links TRBV5-1 with TRBJ1-5; TCRdb's D call of TRBD1 is untestable without DNA. This CDR3 comprises 16 residues. Germline lookup yields CDR1 SGHRS and CDR2 YFSETQ.

The chain combines TRBV29-1 with TRBJ1-2; TCRdb proposes TRBD1, but this gene call is untestable without DNA. This CDR3 comprises 13 residues. The germline V gene has CDR1 SQVTM and CDR2 ANQGSEA. This chain's CDR3 is CSVNRGIVYGYTF. Together with reference TRBV29-1 and TRBJ1-2, the CDR3 gives the full variable domain: SAVISQKPSRDICQRGTSLTIQCQVDSQVTMMFWYRQQPGQSLTLIATANQGSEATYESGFVIDKFPISRPNLTFSTLTVSNMSPEDSSIYLCSVNRGIVYGYTFGSGTRLTVV.

This chain uses TRBV4-3 with TRBJ2-5; without DNA, the TCRdb call of TRBD2 cannot be checked. The CDR3 contains 18 residues. In germline, CDR1 is LGHNA, CDR2 YSLEER. The CDR3 reads CASSPNLAGGVVQETQYF.

V usage is TRBV7-3 and J usage is TRBJ2-2. Germline V gene data show CDR1 as SGHTA and CDR2 as FQGTGA. This CDR3 has 17 residues. CDR3 residues: CASSLPHLGPNTGELFF. Supplemented by reference TRBV7-3 and TRBJ2-2, the full variable domain reads GAGVSQTPSNKVTEKGKYVELRCDPISGHTALYWYRQSLGQGPEFLIYFQGTGAADDSGLPNDRFFAVRPEGSVSTLKIQRTERGDSAVYLCASSLPHLGPNTGELFFGEGSRLTVL.

The chain has TRBV10-3 and TRBJ2-1; the D call from TCRdb, TRBD1, cannot be confirmed without DNA. The CDR3 consists of 17 residues. In germline, CDR1 is ENHRY, CDR2 SYGVKD. The chain's CDR3 is CAISPKSGTGFSNEQFF.

The chain has TRBV20-1 and TRBJ1-4. Germline-derived CDR1 and CDR2 are DFQATT and SNEGSKA (reference sequence). The CDR3 length is 13 residues. The CDR3 spells CSAHLRVREKLFF.

The chain couples TRBV15 to TRBJ2-2; no DNA is available, so the TRBD1 call from TCRdb remains unchecked. The CDR3 length is 17 residues. Germline loops: CDR1 LNHNV, CDR2 YYDKDF (reference sequence). This CDR3 reads CATSRDPGQGLPGELFF.

J is TRBJ2-1 and V is TRBV4-1; the D call of TRBD1 rests on TCRdb alone, since no DNA is present to check it. Germline CDR1 MGHRA, CDR2 YSYEKL. This CDR3 has 14 amino acids. Here the CDR3 reads CASSPLSGTNEQFF.

The V gene is TRBV9, the J gene TRBJ1-2; the TCRdb call, TRBD1, lacks DNA for checking. Germline lookup yields CDR1 SGDLS and CDR2 YYNGEE. The CDR3 has 16 amino acids. CDR3 in amino acids: CASSPGSFPTPYGYTF.

The chain uses TRBV5-1 and TRBJ1-1; the D call from TCRdb, TRBD1, cannot be confirmed without DNA. Germline lookup yields CDR1 SGHRS and CDR2 YFSETQ. CDR3 length equals 15 residues. CDR3 loop: CASTKQGAANTEAFF.

The chain links TRBV7-9 to TRBJ2-5; TCRdb gives TRBD1 as the D gene, but with no DNA this cannot be confirmed. The CDR3 has 13 residues. Germline CDR1 and CDR2: SEHNR and FQNEAQ (reference sequence). CDR3 sequence: CASRTGQGETQYF.

V gene TRBV30 combines with J gene TRBJ2-7. Germline V gene data show CDR1 as GTSNPN and CDR2 as SVGIG (reference sequence). The CDR3 totals 12 residues. CDR3 residues: CAWSTPSYEQYF. The full variable domain, completed using reference TRBV30 and TRBJ2-7, is SQTIHQWPATLVQPVGSPLSLECTVEGTSNPNLYWYRQAAGRGLQLLFYSVGIGQISSEVPQNLSASRPQDRQFILSSKKLLLSDSGFYLCAWSTPSYEQYFGPGTRLTVT.

The rearrangement uses TRBV27 and TRBJ1-1. Germline V gene data show CDR1 as MNHEY and CDR2 as SMNVEV (reference sequence). CDR3 length: 14 residues. The CDR3 loop reads CASSFDYMNTEAFF.

The V and J genes are TRBV12-3 or TRBV12-4 and TRBJ2-2; absent DNA, TCRdb's TRBD1 call cannot be checked. The CDR3 runs 13 residues. The CDR3 region is CASRPGVTGELFF.

The rearrangement uses TRBV12-3 or TRBV12-4 and TRBJ1-1; TCRdb selects TRBD1, and the lack of DNA leaves this call unchecked. This CDR3 region has 15 residues. This CDR3 is CASTPGDGQGGEAFF.